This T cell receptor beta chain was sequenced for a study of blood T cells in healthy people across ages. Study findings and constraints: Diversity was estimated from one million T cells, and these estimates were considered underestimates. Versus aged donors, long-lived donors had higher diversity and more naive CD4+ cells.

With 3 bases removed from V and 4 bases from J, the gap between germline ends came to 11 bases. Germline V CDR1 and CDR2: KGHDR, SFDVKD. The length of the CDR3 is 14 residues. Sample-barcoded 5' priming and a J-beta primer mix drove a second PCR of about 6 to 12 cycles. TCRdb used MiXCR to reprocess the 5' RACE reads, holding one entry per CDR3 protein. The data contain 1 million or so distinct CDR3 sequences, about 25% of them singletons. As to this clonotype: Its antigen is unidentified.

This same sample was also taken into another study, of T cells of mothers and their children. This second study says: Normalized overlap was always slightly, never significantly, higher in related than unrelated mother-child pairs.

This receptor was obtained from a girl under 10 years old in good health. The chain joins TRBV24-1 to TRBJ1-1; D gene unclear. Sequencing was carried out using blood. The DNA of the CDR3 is TGTGCCACCAGTGATCCGACCACGGGCACTGAAGCTTTCTTT. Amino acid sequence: CATSDPTTGTEAFF.